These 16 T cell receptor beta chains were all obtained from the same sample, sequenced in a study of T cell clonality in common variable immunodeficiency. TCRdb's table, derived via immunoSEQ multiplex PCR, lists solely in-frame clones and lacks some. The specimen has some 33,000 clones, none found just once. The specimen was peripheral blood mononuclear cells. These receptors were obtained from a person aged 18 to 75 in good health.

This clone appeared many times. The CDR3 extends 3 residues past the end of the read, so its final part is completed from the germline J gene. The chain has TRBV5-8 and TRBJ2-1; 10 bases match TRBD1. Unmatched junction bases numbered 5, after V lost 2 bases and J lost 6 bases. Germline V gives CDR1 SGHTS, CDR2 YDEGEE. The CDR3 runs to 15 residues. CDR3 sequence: CASSFGTGEANEQFF. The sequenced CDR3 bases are TGTGCCAGCAGCTTCGGGACAGGGGAAGCCAATGAG.

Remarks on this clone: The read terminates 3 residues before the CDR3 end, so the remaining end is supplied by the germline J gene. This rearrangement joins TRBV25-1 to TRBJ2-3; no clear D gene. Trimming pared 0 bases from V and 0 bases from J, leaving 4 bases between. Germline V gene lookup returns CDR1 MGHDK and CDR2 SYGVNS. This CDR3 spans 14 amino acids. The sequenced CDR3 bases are TGTGCCAGCAGTGAATATTCTAGCACAGATACG. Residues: CASSEYSSTDT. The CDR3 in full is CASSEYSSTDTQYF.

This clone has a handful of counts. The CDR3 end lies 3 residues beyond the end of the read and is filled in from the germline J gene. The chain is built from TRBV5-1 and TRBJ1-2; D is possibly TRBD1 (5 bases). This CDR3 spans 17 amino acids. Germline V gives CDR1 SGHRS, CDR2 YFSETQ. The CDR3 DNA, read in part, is TGCGCCAGCAGCTTGTCCCTAGCGGGGGGTAGCACAGATACC. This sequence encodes CASSLSLAGGSTDT. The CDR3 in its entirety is CASSLSLAGGSTDTYTF.

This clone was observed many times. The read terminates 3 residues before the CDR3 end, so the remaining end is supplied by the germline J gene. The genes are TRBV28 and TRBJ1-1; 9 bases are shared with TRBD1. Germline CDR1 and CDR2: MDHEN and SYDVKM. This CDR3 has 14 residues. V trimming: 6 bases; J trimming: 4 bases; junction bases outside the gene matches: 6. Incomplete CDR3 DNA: TGTGCCAGCAGACAGGGGGCATCTGGCACTGAA. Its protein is CASRQGASGTE. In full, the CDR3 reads CASRQGASGTEAFF.

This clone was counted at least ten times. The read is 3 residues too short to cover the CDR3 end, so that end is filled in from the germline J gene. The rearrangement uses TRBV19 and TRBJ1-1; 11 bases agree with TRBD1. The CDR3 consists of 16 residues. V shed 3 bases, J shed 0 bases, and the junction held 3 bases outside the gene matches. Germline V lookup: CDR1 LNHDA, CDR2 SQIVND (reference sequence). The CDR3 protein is CASSIRTGGMNTEAFF. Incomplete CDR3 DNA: TGTGCCAGTAGTATTCGGACAGGGGGCATGAACACTGAA.

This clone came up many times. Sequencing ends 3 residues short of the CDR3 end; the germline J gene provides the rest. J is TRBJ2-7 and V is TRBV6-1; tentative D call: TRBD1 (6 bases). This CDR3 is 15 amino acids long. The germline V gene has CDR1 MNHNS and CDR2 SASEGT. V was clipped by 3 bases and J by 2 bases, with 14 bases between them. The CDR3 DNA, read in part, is TGTGCCAGCAGTGACTGGGGGACATCAACCTACGAG. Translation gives CASSDWGTSTYE. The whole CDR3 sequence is CASSDWGTSTYEQYF.

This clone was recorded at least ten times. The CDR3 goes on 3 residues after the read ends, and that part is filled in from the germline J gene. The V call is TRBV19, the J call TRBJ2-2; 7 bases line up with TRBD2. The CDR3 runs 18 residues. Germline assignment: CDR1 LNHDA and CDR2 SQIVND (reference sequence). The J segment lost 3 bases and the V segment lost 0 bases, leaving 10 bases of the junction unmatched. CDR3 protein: CASSIDSWLRGYTGELFF. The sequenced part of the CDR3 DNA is TGTGCCAGTAGTATAGACTCGTGGTTGCGGGGGTACACCGGGGAG.

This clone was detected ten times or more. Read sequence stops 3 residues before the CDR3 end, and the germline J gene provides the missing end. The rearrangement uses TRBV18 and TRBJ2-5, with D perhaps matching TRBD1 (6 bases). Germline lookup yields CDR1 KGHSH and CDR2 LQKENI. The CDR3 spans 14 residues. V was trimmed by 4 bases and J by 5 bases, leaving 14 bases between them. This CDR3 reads CASSHGQSGETQYF. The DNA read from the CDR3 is TGTGCCAGCTCACATGGACAGTCCGGGGAGACC. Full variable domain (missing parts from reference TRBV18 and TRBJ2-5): NAGVMQNPRHLVRRRGQEARLRCSPMKGHSHVYWYRQLPEEGLKFMVYLQKENIIDESGMPKERFSAEFPKEGPSILRIQQVVRGDSAAYFCASSHGQSGETQYFGPGTRLLVL.

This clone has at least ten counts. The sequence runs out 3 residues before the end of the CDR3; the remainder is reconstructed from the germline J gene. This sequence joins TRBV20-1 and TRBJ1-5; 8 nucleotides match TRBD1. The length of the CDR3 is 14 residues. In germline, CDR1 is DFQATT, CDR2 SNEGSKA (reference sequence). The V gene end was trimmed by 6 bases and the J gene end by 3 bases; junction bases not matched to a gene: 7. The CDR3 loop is CSASGQGNNQPQHF. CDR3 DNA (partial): TGCAGTGCATCTGGACAGGGTAACAATCAGCCC.

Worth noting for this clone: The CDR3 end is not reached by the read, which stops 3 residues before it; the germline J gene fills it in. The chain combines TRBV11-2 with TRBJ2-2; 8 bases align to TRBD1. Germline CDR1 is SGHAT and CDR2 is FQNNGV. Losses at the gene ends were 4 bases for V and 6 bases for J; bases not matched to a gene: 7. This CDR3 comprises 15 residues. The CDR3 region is CASSSQGARAGELFF. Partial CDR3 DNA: TGTGCCAGCAGCTCTCAGGGGGCAAGGGCCGGGGAG.

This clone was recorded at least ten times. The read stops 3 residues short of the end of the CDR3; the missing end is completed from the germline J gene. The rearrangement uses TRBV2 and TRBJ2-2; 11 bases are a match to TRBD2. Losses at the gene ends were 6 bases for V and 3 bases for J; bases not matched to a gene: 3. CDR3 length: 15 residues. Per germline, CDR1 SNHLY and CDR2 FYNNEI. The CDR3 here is CASRGLAEYTGELFF. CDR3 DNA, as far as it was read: TGTGCCAGCAGGGGACTAGCGGAGTACACCGGGGAG.

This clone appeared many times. Partial CDR3 DNA: TGCAGTGCTACCGAGGGGGGGGCTAAGACGCAGCCC. It encodes CSATEGGAKTQP. The entire CDR3 reads CSATEGGAKTQPQHF. The chain employs TRBV20-1 and TRBJ1-5; TRBD1 is a possible D gene (6 bases). The read finishes 3 residues shy of the CDR3 end, and the germline J gene is used to complete it. Germline lookup yields CDR1 DFQATT and CDR2 SNEGSKA (reference sequence). This CDR3 is built from 15 residues. Trimming removed 4 bases from V and 7 bases from J, with 20 bases in between.

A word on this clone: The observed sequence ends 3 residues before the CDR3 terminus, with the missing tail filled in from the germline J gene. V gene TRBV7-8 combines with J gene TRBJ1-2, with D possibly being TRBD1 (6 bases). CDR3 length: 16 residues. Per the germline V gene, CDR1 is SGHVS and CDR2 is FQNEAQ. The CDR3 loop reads CASSLSPSGDTDTYTF. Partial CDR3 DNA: TGTGCCAGCAGCTTAAGTCCTAGCGGGGACACAGATACC.

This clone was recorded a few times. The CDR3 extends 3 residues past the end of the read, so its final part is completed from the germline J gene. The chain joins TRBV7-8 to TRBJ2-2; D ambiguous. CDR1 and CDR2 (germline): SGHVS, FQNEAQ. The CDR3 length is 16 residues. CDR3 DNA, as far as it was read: TGTGCCAGCAGCTTAGACTTATTATCAACTAATGAAAAG. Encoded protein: CASSLDLLSTNEK. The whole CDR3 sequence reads CASSLDLLSTNEKLFF.

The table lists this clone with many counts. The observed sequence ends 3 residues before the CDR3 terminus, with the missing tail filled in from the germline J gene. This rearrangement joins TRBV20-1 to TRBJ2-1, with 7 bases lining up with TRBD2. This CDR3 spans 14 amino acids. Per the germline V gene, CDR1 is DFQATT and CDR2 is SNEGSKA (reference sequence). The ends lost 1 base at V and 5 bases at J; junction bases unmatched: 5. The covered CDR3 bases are TGCAGTGCTAGAGCACTAGCGTTGGACAATGAG. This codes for CSARALALDNE. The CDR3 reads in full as CSARALALDNEQFF.

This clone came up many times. CDR3 bases read: TGTGCCAGCAGCTTATATAGCGAACTAGCGGGAGACAATGAG. It is translated as CASSLYSELAGDNE. The full CDR3 reads CASSLYSELAGDNEQFF. V is TRBV7-6 and J is TRBJ2-1; TRBD2 aligns across 11 bases. The CDR3 end lies 3 residues beyond the end of the read and is filled in from the germline J gene. With V trimmed by 2 bases and J by 5 bases, 8 bases remained unmatched. CDR1 SGHVS and CDR2 FNYEAQ come from the germline V gene. The CDR3 contains 17 residues. The variable domain in full, with the rest retrieved from reference TRBV7-6 and TRBJ2-1, is GAGVSQSPRYKVTKRGQDVALRCDPISGHVSLYWYRQALGQGPEFLTYFNYEAQQDKSGLPNDRFSAERPEGSISTLTIQRTEQRDSAMYRCASSLYSELAGDNEQFFGPGTRLTVL.